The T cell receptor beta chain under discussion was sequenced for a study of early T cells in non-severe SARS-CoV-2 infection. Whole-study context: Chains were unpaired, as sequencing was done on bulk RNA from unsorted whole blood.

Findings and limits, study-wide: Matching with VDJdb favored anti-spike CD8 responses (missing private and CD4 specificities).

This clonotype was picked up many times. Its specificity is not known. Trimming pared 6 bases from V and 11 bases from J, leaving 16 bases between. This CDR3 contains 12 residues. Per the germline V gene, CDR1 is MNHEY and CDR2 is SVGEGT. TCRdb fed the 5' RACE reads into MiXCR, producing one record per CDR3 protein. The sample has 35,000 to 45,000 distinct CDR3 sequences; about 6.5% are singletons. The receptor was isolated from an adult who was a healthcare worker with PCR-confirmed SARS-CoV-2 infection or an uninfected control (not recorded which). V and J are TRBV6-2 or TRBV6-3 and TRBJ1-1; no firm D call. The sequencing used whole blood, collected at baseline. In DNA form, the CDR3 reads TGTGCCAGCAGCGAGGAGATCGGCTGGGCTTTCTTT. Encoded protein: CASSEEIGWAFF.